This TCR beta chain was documented in a study of blood T cell repertoires in COVID-19. Germline V CDR1 and CDR2: SGHDN, FVKESK. This CDR3 region has 17 residues. Trimming at V came to 3 bases and at J to 5 bases, leaving 14 bases not matched to a gene. Produced via immunoSEQ multiplex PCR; TCRdb's table is partial and in-frame only. The data contain about half a million clones, roughly 89% of them singletons. The V and J genes are TRBV14 and TRBJ2-3; 7 bases align to TRBD2. Sequences were obtained from peripheral blood. The TCR sequence derives from a man aged 18 to 29 with COVID-19, enrolled during active disease. The CDR3: CASSHPGGAGAEDTQYF. The CDR3 bases are TGTGCCAGCAGCCACCCGGGCGGGGCGGGAGCTGAAGATACGCAGTATTTT. The full variable domain, its missing parts supplied by reference TRBV14 and TRBJ2-3, is EAGVTQFPSHSVIEKGQTVTLRCDPISGHDNLYWYRRVMGKEIKFLLHFVKESKQDESGMPNNRFLAERTGGTYSTLKVQPAELEDSGVYFCASSHPGGAGAEDTQYFGPGTRLTVL.